This TCR beta chain emerged from a study of Graves' ophthalmopathy and Graves' hyperthyroidism. Findings and limits, study-wide: Most clonotypes expanded in thyroid above 0.001 frequency were present in blood too.

The CDR3 sequence is 15 residues long. CDR1 is DFQATT, CDR2 SNEGSKA, per germline (reference sequence). For this clonotype: Its target is not known. At one end the junction does not follow the germline gene, possibly because of a read error.

Amplification of the TCR beta CDR3 regions used RNA transcripts (as template). The authors performed first-round RT-PCR with HTBI primers and then a second-round multiplex PCR. TCRdb redid the calling of the multiplex PCR reads with MiXCR, one entry per CDR3 protein. The sample shows over 11,000 distinct CDR3 sequences, 50% of them seen only once. Presentation of ophthalmopathy in the donors involved moderate-to-severe activity, CAS ≥3, NOSPECS ≥4 and a duration under 3 months. Clinicians diagnosed using symptoms, serum thyroxine, TRAb, thyroid ultrasound and orbital computed tomography. Sequencing was done on a sample of peripheral blood. This receptor was taken from a woman aged 25 to 39 with Graves' ophthalmopathy. The genes are TRBV20-1 and TRBJ2-3; the match to TRBD2 covers 12 bases. This chain's CDR3 is CRATTSGSNTETQYF. The CDR3 coding sequence is TGCAGAGCAACGACTAGCGGGAGTAACACAGAAACGCAGTATTTT.